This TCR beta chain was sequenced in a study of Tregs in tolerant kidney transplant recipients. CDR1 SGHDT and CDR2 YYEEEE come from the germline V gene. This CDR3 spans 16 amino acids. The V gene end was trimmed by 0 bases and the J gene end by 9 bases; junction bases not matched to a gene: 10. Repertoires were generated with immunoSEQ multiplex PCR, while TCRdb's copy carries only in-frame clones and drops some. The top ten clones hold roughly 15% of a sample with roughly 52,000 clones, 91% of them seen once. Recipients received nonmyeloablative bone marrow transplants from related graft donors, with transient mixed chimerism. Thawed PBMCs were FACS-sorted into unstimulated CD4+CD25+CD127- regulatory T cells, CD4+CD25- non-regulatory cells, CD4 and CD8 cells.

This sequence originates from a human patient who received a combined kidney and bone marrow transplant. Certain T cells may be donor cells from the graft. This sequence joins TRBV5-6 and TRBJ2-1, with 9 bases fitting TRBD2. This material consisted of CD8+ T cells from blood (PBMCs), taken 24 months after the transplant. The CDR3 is CASSLDSSGGSSEQFF. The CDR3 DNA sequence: TGTGCCAGCAGCTTGGATAGTAGCGGGGGATCCAGTGAGCAGTTCTTC. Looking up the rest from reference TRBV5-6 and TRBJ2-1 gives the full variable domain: DAGVTQSPTHLIKTRGQQVTLRCSPKSGHDTVSWYQQALGQGPQFIFQYYEEEERQRGNFPDRFSGHQFPNYSSELNVNALLLGDSALYLCASSLDSSGGSSEQFFGPGTRLTVL.